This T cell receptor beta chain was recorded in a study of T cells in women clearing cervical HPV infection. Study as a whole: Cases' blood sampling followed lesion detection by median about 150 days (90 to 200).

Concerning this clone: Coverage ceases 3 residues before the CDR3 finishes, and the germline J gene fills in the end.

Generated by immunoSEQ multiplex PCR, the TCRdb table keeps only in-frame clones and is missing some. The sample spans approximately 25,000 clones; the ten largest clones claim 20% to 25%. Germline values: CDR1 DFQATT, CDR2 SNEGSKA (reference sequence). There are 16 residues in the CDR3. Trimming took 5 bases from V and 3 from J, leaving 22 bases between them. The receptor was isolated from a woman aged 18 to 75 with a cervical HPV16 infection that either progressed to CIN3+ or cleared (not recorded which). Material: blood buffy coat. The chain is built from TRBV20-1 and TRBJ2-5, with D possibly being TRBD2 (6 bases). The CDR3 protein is CSAPVPPGREEETQYF. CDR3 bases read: TGCAGTGCTCCAGTCCCCCCGGGCAGGGAGGAAGAGACC.